These 29 T cell receptor beta chains originate from one sample sequenced in a study of shared clonotypes between healthy human individuals. This table comes from immunoSEQ multiplex PCR, and its TCRdb copy is limited to in-frame clones, with some not included. The table records under 2,000,000 clones, less than 95% of them present only once. Naive CD8 cells comprised CD45RO-negative, CCR7-positively selected cells, excluding terminally differentiated effector memory CD45RA+ cells. Sequencing was done on a sample of naive CD8+ T cells sorted from blood. Receptor source: a man aged 18 to 30 in good health.

The chain couples TRBV6-1 to TRBJ2-7, with TRBD1 matching 9 bases. Germline V lookup: CDR1 MNHNS, CDR2 SASEGT. The J segment lost 2 bases and the V segment lost 4 bases, leaving 6 bases of the junction unmatched. There are 15 residues in the CDR3. The CDR3 region is CASSGGQGSPYEQYF. In nucleotides, the CDR3 is TGTGCCAGCAGTGGTGGACAGGGGAGCCCCTACGAGCAGTACTTC.

V gene TRBV11-2 combines with J gene TRBJ2-3, with a tentative D call TRBD2 (5 bases). CDR3 length: 14 residues. Germline V gene data show CDR1 as SGHAT and CDR2 as FQNNGV. The V end was cut by 5 bases, the J end by 1 base, with 10 bases between. The CDR3 is CASSTEGGTDTQYF. The CDR3 coding sequence is TGTGCCAGCAGCACCGAGGGAGGCACAGATACGCAGTATTTT.

This clone showed up just once. The rearrangement joins TRBV19 to TRBJ1-4, with a weak D call TRBD1 (6 bases). Germline lookup yields CDR1 LNHDA and CDR2 SQIVND (reference sequence). This CDR3 has 15 amino acids. Trimming removed 3 bases at V and 7 bases at J, with 15 bases between. CDR3 sequence (DNA): TGTGCCAGTAGTATCCAGGGGATAATGGGTGAAAAACTGTTTTTT. This translates into CASSIQGIMGEKLFF.

J is TRBJ2-7 and V is TRBV5-1; no definite D call. The V end was cut by 0 bases, the J end by 2 bases, with 9 bases between. CDR1 is SGHRS, CDR2 YFSETQ, per germline. This CDR3 is built from 14 residues. The CDR3 sequence is CASSLDGYPYEQYF. The CDR3 nucleotides read TGCGCCAGCAGCTTGGACGGGTACCCCTACGAGCAGTACTTC.

This clone is a singleton in its sample. This chain connects TRBV5-8 to TRBJ2-5, with 8 bases fitting TRBD1. This CDR3 region has 15 residues. Unmatched junction bases numbered 6, after V lost 4 bases and J lost 1 base. The germline V gene has CDR1 SGHTS and CDR2 YDEGEE. CDR3 sequence: CASSPSQGVQETQYF. The CDR3 DNA is TGTGCCAGCAGCCCATCACAGGGGGTCCAAGAGACCCAGTACTTC.

J is TRBJ1-1 and V is TRBV4-3, with D perhaps TRBD1 (6 bases). V lost 0 bases to trimming and J lost 1 base, with 18 bases between them. From germline, CDR1 is LGHNA and CDR2 YSLEER. This CDR3 spans 18 amino acids. The chain's CDR3 is CASSQEYSMGQENTEAFF. The DNA of the CDR3 is TGCGCCAGCAGCCAAGAGTATTCGATGGGACAAGAGAACACTGAAGCTTTCTTT.

The chain joins TRBV7-9 to TRBJ2-7; D is uncertain. This CDR3 region has 11 residues. V was shortened by 5 bases and J by 7 bases, with 9 bases between the two germline ends. Per the germline V gene, CDR1 is SEHNR and CDR2 is FQNEAQ (reference sequence). This CDR3 reads CASSGSQEQYF. The CDR3 DNA sequence: TGTGCCAGCAGCGGAAGTCAAGAGCAGTACTTC.

V gene TRBV27 combines with J gene TRBJ1-2; 7 nucleotides line up with TRBD1. Germline trimming cut 5 bases from V and 3 bases from J; bases unmatched to any gene: 9. Looked up from germline, CDR1 is MNHEY and CDR2 is SMNVEV (reference sequence). The CDR3 has 15 residues. CDR3 in DNA: TGTGCCAGCAGTCCGATATTGGGACAGCACTATGGCTACACCTTC. Amino acid sequence: CASSPILGQHYGYTF.

The chain carries TRBV4-1 and TRBJ1-2, with no clear D. Germline V gives CDR1 MGHRA, CDR2 YSYEKL. The CDR3 totals 15 residues. Trimming took off 4 bases at V and 7 bases at J, with 19 bases between the two ends. CDR3: CASSREPDPRAGYTF. The CDR3 DNA reads TGCGCCAGCAGCCGTGAACCTGACCCCCGGGCTGGCTACACCTTC.

The J gene is TRBJ2-2, the V gene TRBV27; the match to TRBD2 covers 8 bases. This CDR3 is 16 amino acids long. Looked up from germline, CDR1 is MNHEY and CDR2 is SMNVEV (reference sequence). V lost 3 bases to trimming and J lost 1 base; unmatched junction nucleotides: 4. This chain's CDR3 is CASSFGLAKNTGELFF. The CDR3 nucleotides read TGTGCCAGCAGTTTTGGACTAGCCAAGAACACCGGGGAGCTGTTTTTT.

CDR3 bases: TGTGCCACCAGCAGAGAGGATTACAATTCACCCCTCCACTTT. It codes for CATSREDYNSPLHF. V gene TRBV15 combines with J gene TRBJ1-6; D remains unclear. There are 14 residues in the CDR3. V was cut by 0 bases and J by 7 bases, with 7 bases left in between. CDR1 is LNHNV and CDR2 is YYDKDF in the germline V gene (reference sequence).

The J gene is TRBJ2-1, the V gene TRBV5-6, with a tentative D call TRBD2 (6 bases). This CDR3 comprises 14 residues. Looked up from germline, CDR1 is SGHDT and CDR2 is YYEEEE. Trimming removed 4 bases from V and 7 bases from J, with 15 bases in between. The CDR3 nucleotides read TGTGCCAGCAGCCCCCGGGAGTCCTTTAATGAGCAGTTCTTC. Residues: CASSPRESFNEQFF.

The rearrangement uses TRBV30 and TRBJ1-6, with 9 bases lining up with TRBD1. CDR3 length: 12 residues. CDR1 and CDR2 (germline): GTSNPN, SVGIG (reference sequence). V lost 8 bases and J lost 15; bases outside the gene matches: 11. CDR3 nucleotide sequence: TGTGCCGGATGGACAGGGGTAGGGGACCTCCACTTT. Protein: CAGWTGVGDLHF.

The chain has TRBV29-1 and TRBJ1-1; D is uncertain. The CDR3 runs 14 residues. The V and J ends lost 1 base and 5 bases respectively, with 14 bases between them. The germline CDR1 and CDR2 sequences are SQVTM and ANQGSEA. CDR3 region: CSVEGQAGRTEAFF. The CDR3 DNA follows: TGCAGCGTTGAAGGCCAGGCGGGTCGGACTGAAGCTTTCTTT.

A remark on this clone: This sample also contains other DNA sequences that code for the same CDR3. This sequence joins TRBV6-5 and TRBJ2-7; a weak D match, TRBD2 (6 bases). The CDR3 has 13 residues. CDR1 is MNHEY, CDR2 SVGAGI, per germline. Trimming took off 0 bases at V and 6 bases at J, with 9 bases between the two ends. The CDR3 nucleotides are TGTGCCAGCAGTTACTCGGAGGGCGGCGAGCAGTACTTC. Its protein is CASSYSEGGEQYF.

This rearrangement joins TRBV2 to TRBJ2-1; 13 bases agree with TRBD2. There are 14 residues in the CDR3. After removal of 10 bases from V and 6 bases from J, the junction contained 6 bases not matched to a gene. The germline gives CDR1 SNHLY, CDR2 FYNNEI. The CDR3 DNA follows: TGTGCCACTTATGGGACTAGCGGGACCAATGAGCAGTTCTTC. Its protein is CATYGTSGTNEQFF.

This chain joins TRBV27 and TRBJ2-7; TRBD1 agrees at 10 bases. Germline CDR1 and CDR2: MNHEY and SMNVEV (reference sequence). Unmatched junction bases numbered 7, after V lost 5 bases and J lost 6 bases. This CDR3 is built from 14 residues. The CDR3 reads CASSPDRGRSEQYF. CDR3 nucleotides: TGTGCCAGCAGTCCCGACAGGGGGCGAAGCGAGCAGTACTTC.

This clone was seen a single time. V is TRBV19 and J is TRBJ2-7; D tentatively reads TRBD1 or TRBD2 (6 bases each). CDR1 LNHDA and CDR2 SQIVND come from the germline V gene (reference sequence). The V end lost 3 bases, the J end lost 0 bases, and 12 bases lay between the germline ends. The CDR3 is made up of 15 amino acids. In DNA form, the CDR3 reads TGTGCCAGTAGTATTCGGGGGCGGACCTCCTACGAGCAGTACTTC. It translates to CASSIRGRTSYEQYF. Full variable domain (rest looked up from reference TRBV19 and TRBJ2-7): DGGITQSPKYLFRKEGQNVTLSCEQNLNHDAMYWYRQDPGQGLRLIYYSQIVNDFQKGDIAEGYSVSREKKESFPLTVTSAQKNPTAFYLCASSIRGRTSYEQYFGPGTRLTVT.

The V and J genes are TRBV6-1 and TRBJ1-3; D is possibly TRBD1 (6 bases). Looked up from germline, CDR1 is MNHNS and CDR2 is SASEGT. V dropped 2 bases and J dropped 4 bases, with 9 bases sitting between them. The CDR3 runs 14 residues. The chain's CDR3 is CASSEWTAGNTIYF. In DNA form, the CDR3 reads TGTGCCAGCAGTGAATGGACAGCCGGAAACACCATATATTTT.

The chain employs TRBV2 and TRBJ1-1; D is possibly TRBD1 (6 bases). This CDR3 is 12 amino acids long. The germline V gene encodes CDR1 SNHLY and CDR2 FYNNEI. V lost 3 bases to trimming and J lost 11 bases, with 13 bases between them. For the CDR3, the DNA is TGTGCCAGCAGTGACCCACAGGGTTGGGCTTTCTTT. Translation: CASSDPQGWAFF.

This clone appeared once. The V and J genes are TRBV7-9 and TRBJ2-3; D perhaps matches TRBD1 (5 bases). CDR1 and CDR2 (germline): SEHNR, FQNEAQ (reference sequence). CDR3 size: 17 residues. V was pared by 5 bases and J by 3 bases, with 21 bases between. Written as DNA, the CDR3 is TGTGCCAGCAGCCCTCTGGTCGGAGAGACAGCGACAGATACGCAGTATTTT. Amino acid sequence: CASSPLVGETATDTQYF.

The chain has TRBV6-6 and TRBJ2-2, with 7 positions matching TRBD1. The CDR3 has 15 amino acids. The germline V gene has CDR1 MNHNY and CDR2 SVGAGI (reference sequence). Trimming took 4 bases from V and 3 from J; bases not matched to a gene: 5. The CDR3 spells CASSLGQSHTGELFF. Here the CDR3 DNA reads TGTGCCAGCAGTTTGGGACAGTCTCACACCGGGGAGCTGTTTTTT.

The V call is TRBV19, the J call TRBJ2-2, with D unclear. The CDR3 loop spans 10 amino acids. Trimming pared 6 bases from V and 6 bases from J, leaving 2 bases between. Per germline, CDR1 LNHDA and CDR2 SQIVND (reference sequence). The CDR3 here is CASRAGELFF. The CDR3 DNA is TGTGCCAGTAGGGCCGGGGAGCTGTTTTTT. The whole variable domain, remainder taken from reference TRBV19 and TRBJ2-2, is DGGITQSPKYLFRKEGQNVTLSCEQNLNHDAMYWYRQDPGQGLRLIYYSQIVNDFQKGDIAEGYSVSREKKESFPLTVTSAQKNPTAFYLCASRAGELFFGEGSRLTVL.

The rearrangement joins TRBV5-1 to TRBJ2-1, with D possibly matching TRBD1 (9 bases). The V gene lost 2 bases and the J gene lost 7 bases, with 31 bases spanning the gap. This CDR3 has 20 residues. Per the germline V gene, CDR1 is SGHRS and CDR2 is YFSETQ. The CDR3 DNA reads TGCGCCAGCAGCTTACCGACACAGGGGGCGACGCCGGGAGGGTGGAATGAGCAGTTCTTC. It encodes CASSLPTQGATPGGWNEQFF.

The chain combines TRBV4-1 with TRBJ1-1; D call uncertain. The CDR3 loop spans 14 amino acids. V gave up 3 bases and J gave up 1 base, with 9 bases separating them. Germline V lookup: CDR1 MGHRA, CDR2 YSYEKL. In DNA form, the CDR3 reads TGCGCCAGCAGCCATTCAACACCGAACACTGAAGCTTTCTTT. Protein product: CASSHSTPNTEAFF.

The chain is built from TRBV10-3 and TRBJ1-4; TRBD1 might be the D (6 bases). Germline lookup yields CDR1 ENHRY and CDR2 SYGVKD. The CDR3 consists of 12 residues. Trimming shortened V by 2 bases and J by 15 bases, and 13 bases separated the two germline ends. The CDR3 DNA reads TGTGCCATCAGTGAGGACACCCACAGGGTGTTTTTT. Translated, it gives CAISEDTHRVFF.

The CDR3 reads CASSRFKQETQYF. Here the CDR3 DNA reads TGTGCCAGCAGCCGGTTTAAACAAGAGACCCAGTACTTC. The rearrangement links TRBV14 to TRBJ2-5; D is uncertain. CDR3 length: 13 residues. In germline, CDR1 is SGHDN, CDR2 FVKESK. Trimming left V 4 bases short and J 2 bases short, with 8 bases between.

The table lists this clone with a count of one. The chain employs TRBV19 and TRBJ2-5, with D unresolved. There are 13 residues in the CDR3. Looked up from germline, CDR1 is LNHDA and CDR2 is SQIVND (reference sequence). The V gene lost 0 bases and the J gene lost 9 bases, with 11 bases spanning the gap. The CDR3 DNA reads as TGTGCCAGTAGTATAGATCTATCGGCGGCCCAGTACTTC. This encodes CASSIDLSAAQYF.

The V call is TRBV5-4, the J call TRBJ2-1; 11 bases line up with TRBD1. Germline assignment: CDR1 SGHNT and CDR2 YYREEE (reference sequence). V lost 6 bases to trimming and J lost 7 bases; unmatched junction nucleotides: 9. The CDR3 has 15 amino acids. In DNA form, the CDR3 reads TGTGCCAGCACCCCCCGGGACAGGGGGTTTAATGAGCAGTTCTTC. This gives the protein CASTPRDRGFNEQFF.